A selection of T cell receptor beta chains follows, all from one sample in a study of CD4 T cells in relation to SARS-CoV-2 and coronaviruses. TCRdb keeps only in-frame clones here, not all; method: immunoSEQ multiplex PCR. The sample contains about 12,000 clones, roughly 71% of which appear only once. These receptors lack a known antigen. The sequenced sample consisted of CD4+ T cells from PBMCs, cultured in vitro. These receptors came from a human donor in good health. Both conserved end residues are part of each CDR3. D genes are given only for firm matches. Only part of the rows carry a size: once, few, many, or a class if the clone is expanded.

D gene	V gene	J gene	clone size	CDR3 protein	CDR3 DNA
TRBD1	TRBV19	TRBJ1-2	NA	CASSLGGTDYGYTF	TGTGCCAGTAGCCTCGGGGGGACAGACTATGGCTACACCTTC
NA	TRBV9	TRBJ2-5	NA	CASSVGYETQYF	TGTGCCAGCAGCGTAGGTTATGAGACCCAGTACTTC
TRBD1	TRBV3-1/TRBV3-2	TRBJ2-7	NA	CASSPRDRGYEQYF	TGTGCCAGCAGCCCCCGGGACAGGGGGTACGAGCAGTACTTC
TRBD2	TRBV18	TRBJ2-7	NA	CASSTSGGRLPYEQYF	TGTGCCAGCTCAACTTCTGGCGGGAGACTTCCCTACGAGCAGTACTTC
TRBD1	TRBV5-8	TRBJ1-2	NA	CASSLERGRGYTF	TGTGCCAGCAGCTTGGAAAGGGGGCGTGGCTACACCTTC
NA	TRBV12-3/TRBV12-4	TRBJ1-2	NA	CASSLGMAYGYTF	TGTGCCAGCAGTTTAGGTATGGCCTATGGCTACACCTTC
TRBD1	TRBV7-6	TRBJ1-4	few	CASSIGQGAYEKLFF	TGTGCCAGCAGCATAGGACAGGGGGCATATGAAAAACTGTTTTTT
NA	TRBV14	TRBJ2-1	once	CASSPSPGLSDEQFF	TGTGCCAGCAGCCCCTCTCCGGGGTTATCCGATGAGCAGTTCTTC
NA	TRBV18	TRBJ1-2	NA	CASSAVTGTGANYGYTF	TGTGCCAGCTCAGCCGTAACCGGGACGGGGGCTAACTATGGCTACACCTTC
TRBD2	TRBV4-1	TRBJ2-3	few	CASSQGAWGLAGNTQYF	TGCGCCAGCAGTCAAGGGGCCTGGGGACTAGCGGGAAATACGCAGTATTTT
NA	TRBV19	TRBJ1-5	once	CASSIGPSNQPQHF	TGTGCCAGTAGTATAGGCCCGAGCAATCAGCCCCAGCATTTT
NA	TRBV28	TRBJ1-6	NA	CASSLDSNPYNSPLHF	TGTGCCAGCAGTTTGGACAGTAACCCCTATAATTCACCCCTCCACTTT
NA	TRBV28	TRBJ1-5	NA	CASSSPSSNQPQHF	TGTGCCAGCAGCTCTCCTTCTTCAAATCAGCCCCAGCATTTT
NA	TRBV4-1	TRBJ2-7	NA	CASSPDRDSVPYEQYF	TGCGCCAGCAGCCCAGACCGGGACTCGGTGCCCTACGAGCAGTACTTC
NA	TRBV6-5	TRBJ1-3	few	CASRPGTGGNTIYF	TGTGCCAGCAGGCCCGGGACGGGAGGAAACACCATATATTTT
NA	TRBV2	TRBJ2-2	NA	CASKGPGELFF	TGTGCCAGCAAGGGGCCCGGGGAGCTGTTTTTT
NA	TRBV5-1	TRBJ2-7	NA	CASSLAGGGSFYEQYF	TGCGCCAGCAGCTTGGCGGGCGGAGGGAGCTTCTACGAGCAGTACTTC
TRBD1	TRBV27	TRBJ2-3	NA	CASSLGQGVITDTQYF	TGTGCCAGCAGTCTGGGACAGGGGGTTATCACAGATACGCAGTATTTT
NA	TRBV7-9	TRBJ2-2	NA	CASSLGTVRTNTGELFF	TGTGCCAGCAGCTTAGGGACAGTGAGAACGAACACCGGGGAGCTGTTTTTT
TRBD2	TRBV3-1/TRBV3-2	TRBJ2-5	NA	CASSQGGLAKETQYF	TGTGCCAGCAGCCAAGGGGGACTAGCGAAAGAGACCCAGTACTTC
NA	TRBV7-3	TRBJ1-2	NA	CASSLSGGTLGYTF	TGTGCCAGCAGCCTCTCCGGGGGCACTCTGGGCTACACCTTC
NA	TRBV6-2/TRBV6-3	TRBJ2-3	few	CASSYSGTQLDTQYF	TGTGCCAGCAGTTACTCGGGGACTCAACTAGATACGCAGTATTTT
NA	TRBV12-5	TRBJ2-7	NA	CASGLLLTTRRRTYEQYF	TGTGCTAGTGGTTTGCTTCTTACTACAAGACGGCGGACCTACGAGCAGTACTTC
NA	TRBV20-1	TRBJ1-2	NA	CSAKQNYGYTF	TGCAGCGCGAAACAGAACTATGGCTACACCTTC
NA	TRBV28	TRBJ1-2	NA	CASSSPAGGLVYTF	TGTGCCAGCAGTTCCCCGGCTGGGGGGCTTGTCTACACCTTC
TRBD2	TRBV6-4	TRBJ2-1	NA	CASSLLAGGRNEQFF	TGTGCCAGCAGCCTCCTAGCGGGAGGGCGGAATGAGCAGTTCTTC
NA	TRBV9	TRBJ2-2	NA	CASSVERGWDTGELFF	TGTGCCAGCAGCGTAGAGAGGGGTTGGGACACCGGGGAGCTGTTTTTT
TRBD2	TRBV13	TRBJ2-1	NA	CASSLASPGRAYNEQFF	TGTGCCAGCAGCTTAGCCTCCCCGGGGAGGGCCTACAATGAGCAGTTCTTC
NA	TRBV7-9	TRBJ2-7	NA	CASSFSHEQYF	TGTGCCAGCAGCTTTTCCCACGAGCAGTACTTC
TRBD1	TRBV9	TRBJ1-2	NA	CASSVDTPGGYGYTF	TGTGCCAGCAGCGTAGATACCCCAGGGGGTTATGGCTACACCTTC
NA	TRBV7-2	TRBJ1-1	NA	CASSLGQSNTEAFF	TGTGCCAGCAGCTTAGGTCAGTCGAACACTGAAGCTTTCTTT
NA	TRBV4-1	TRBJ2-5	few	CASSHGQIQETQYF	TGCGCCAGCAGCCATGGACAGATCCAAGAGACCCAGTACTTC
NA	TRBV7-9	TRBJ2-6	NA	CASSLTGGANVLTF	TGTGCCAGCAGCTTAACGGGTGGGGCCAACGTCCTGACTTTC
NA	TRBV18	TRBJ2-5	NA	CASSLSTGLRETQYF	TGTGCCAGCTCACTATCTACAGGGTTACGGGAGACCCAGTACTTC
TRBD2	TRBV7-8	TRBJ2-7	NA	CASSLVSLAGGIAYEQYF	TGTGCCAGCAGCTTAGTTTCTCTAGCGGGAGGGATTGCCTACGAGCAGTACTTC
NA	TRBV18	TRBJ1-2	NA	CASSPLRPGREYGYTF	TGTGCCAGCTCACCACTCCGGCCGGGGCGGGAATATGGCTACACCTTC
TRBD1	TRBV28	TRBJ1-2	few	CASSSGGSDGYTF	TGTGCCAGCAGTTCAGGGGGCTCGGATGGCTACACCTTC
NA	TRBV6-5	TRBJ1-1	NA	CASSYSRQAEAFF	TGTGCCAGCAGTTACTCAAGACAAGCTGAAGCTTTCTTT
NA	TRBV18	TRBJ2-7	few	CASSLVLDSNEQYF	TGTGCCAGCTCACTGGTGTTAGATTCCAACGAGCAGTACTTC
NA	TRBV27	TRBJ2-5	NA	CASRLTGNLGETQYF	TGTGCCAGCAGACTAACAGGGAATCTTGGTGAGACCCAGTACTTC
TRBD2	TRBV9	TRBJ2-1	NA	CASSVVGTSGVNEQFF	TGTGCCAGCAGCGTAGTGGGGACTAGCGGGGTCAATGAGCAGTTCTTC